This T cell receptor beta chain appears in the sequencing data of a study of blood T cell repertoires in COVID-19. As for the study in general: T cells, B-cell-depleted T cells, or PBMCs provided the cDNA or gDNA that served as material.

TCRdb's table, derived via immunoSEQ multiplex PCR, lists solely in-frame clones and lacks some. This table has approximately 230,000 clones, 70% to 90% appearing once. Trimming removed 7 bases at V and 1 base at J, with 20 bases between. CDR1 and CDR2 from the germline V gene are SQVTM and ANQGSEA. CDR3 size: 16 residues. Sequenced material: PBMCs or T cells enriched from blood (not recorded which). The sequence derives from a woman aged 45-65 years with acute COVID-19. The chain uses TRBV29-1 and TRBJ2-4, with D maybe TRBD2 (7 bases). The CDR3 reads CSAAEGGRVAKNIQYF. In DNA form, the CDR3 reads TGCAGCGCCGCGGAGGGGGGGCGTGTGGCCAAAAACATTCAGTACTTC.